Below, 27 T cell receptor beta chains from the same sample are listed, as sequenced in a study of post-analysis software for immune sequencing data. No antigen has been assigned to these receptors. General study findings and limits: Five TRBV segments were significantly more frequent in patients than in controls. TRBV5-6, TRBV5-1 and TRBV20-1 were among these segments.

TCR beta cDNA libraries had unique molecular identifiers. One entry per CDR3 protein results from TCRdb running MiXCR on the PCR reads. Of approximately 350,000 distinct CDR3 sequences detected, roughly 35% appear once; the ten largest clones hold 10% to 15%. The specimen was blood. The receptors derive from a girl aged 10 to 17 with multiple sclerosis.

V and J are TRBV7-9 and TRBJ2-5, with D perhaps being TRBD1 or TRBD2 (5 bases each). Trimming cost V 3 bases and J 1 base, with 15 bases left between them. The CDR3 consists of 16 residues. Germline V gene data show CDR1 as SEHNR and CDR2 as FQNEAQ (reference sequence). The CDR3 is CASSFRVGDLQETQYF. CDR3 bases: TGTGCCAGCAGCTTTAGAGTGGGGGACCTCCAAGAGACCCAGTACTTC.

This clonotype was seen many times. The chain joins TRBV3-1 to TRBJ1-2; D is perhaps TRBD1 (5 bases). Looked up from germline, CDR1 is LGHDT and CDR2 is YNNKEL (reference sequence). V was shortened by 0 bases and J by 0 bases, with 11 bases between the two germline ends. The CDR3 is 16 residues long. The CDR3 is CASSQDYRGSNYGYTF. The CDR3 nucleotides read TGTGCCAGCAGCCAAGACTACCGGGGCTCTAACTATGGCTACACCTTC.

This clonotype was recorded at least ten times. J is TRBJ2-7 and V is TRBV29-1, with 11 bases aligning to TRBD1. The V and J ends lost 4 bases and 6 bases, in that order; junction bases with no gene match: 8. Germline CDR1 reads SQVTM; CDR2 reads ANQGSEA. The CDR3 covers 14 residues. Here the CDR3 reads CSVVPPGQGGEQYF. DNA for the CDR3: TGCAGCGTTGTACCCCCGGGACAGGGGGGCGAGCAGTACTTC.

This clonotype occurred a few times. The chain has TRBV6-1 and TRBJ2-1, with 7 bases lining up with TRBD2. The CDR3 consists of 16 residues. CDR1 is MNHNS, CDR2 SASEGT, per germline. V shed 2 bases, J shed 1 base, and the junction held 5 bases outside the gene matches. The CDR3 nucleotides are TGTGCCAGCAGTGAATGGGCTAGCGGATCCTACAATGAGCAGTTCTTC. Residues: CASSEWASGSYNEQFF.

The rearrangement joins TRBV4-1 to TRBJ1-1; D uncertain. Germline V gene sequence: CDR1 MGHRA, CDR2 YSYEKL. The CDR3 is 15 amino acids. The ends were cut back, 2 bases at V and 4 bases at J, with 14 bases in the middle. CDR3 amino acids: CASSQQAGLLTEAFF. CDR3 nucleotide sequence: TGCGCCAGCAGCCAACAAGCCGGGTTACTCACTGAAGCTTTCTTT.

The chain has TRBV14 and TRBJ2-4; D is ambiguous. V lost 4 bases to trimming and J lost 0 bases, with 16 bases between them. The CDR3 runs to 17 residues. Germline lookup yields CDR1 SGHDN and CDR2 FVKESK. CDR3 coding DNA: TGTGCCAGCAGCCCCTCGAAGATAACCTTAGCCAAAAACATTCAGTACTTC. Translated: CASSPSKITLAKNIQYF.

This sequence joins TRBV19 and TRBJ2-7; TRBD1 agrees at 8 bases. The germline CDR1 and CDR2 sequences are LNHDA and SQIVND (reference sequence). The CDR3 contains 14 residues. The ends lost 2 bases at V and 2 bases at J; junction bases unmatched: 2. The CDR3 DNA reads TGTGCCAGTAGTATATGGGACAGGCCCTACGAGCAGTACTTC. Encoded protein: CASSIWDRPYEQYF.

This clonotype appeared a few times. V is TRBV5-1 and J is TRBJ2-7; 8 positions agree with TRBD1. V was pared by 0 bases and J by 5 bases, with 4 bases of the junction left unmatched. This CDR3 region has 14 residues. Germline lookup yields CDR1 SGHRS and CDR2 YFSETQ. The CDR3 here is CASSLVAGGDEQYF. The CDR3 region has the DNA TGCGCCAGCAGCTTGGTGGCAGGGGGCGACGAGCAGTACTTC.

The rearrangement links TRBV7-2 to TRBJ2-3, with TRBD2 matching 8 bases. Trimming removed 2 bases from V and 5 bases from J; junction bases left unmatched: 15. Looked up from germline, CDR1 is SGHTA and CDR2 is FQGNSA. The CDR3 consists of 18 residues. The CDR3 DNA sequence: TGTGCCAGCAGCTTATCCCCTAATAACCGGGGGGGCTTAGATACGCAGTATTTT. Its translation: CASSLSPNNRGGLDTQYF.

This clonotype was seen a few times. The rearrangement links TRBV6-2 or TRBV6-3 to TRBJ1-2, with TRBD1 matching over 7 bases. Looked up from germline, CDR1 is MNHEY and CDR2 is SVGEGT. CDR3 length: 14 amino acids. V dropped 6 bases and J dropped 6; count of bases not matched to a gene: 10. The CDR3 protein is CASSRTYQGDGYTF. Here the CDR3 DNA reads TGTGCCAGCAGCAGGACTTATCAGGGGGATGGCTACACCTTC.

V and J are TRBV27 and TRBJ1-5; D is unresolved. The V end was cut by 1 base, the J end by 3 bases, with 13 bases between. Germline CDR1 reads MNHEY; CDR2 reads SMNVEV (reference sequence). The CDR3 is 16 amino acids. The CDR3 DNA reads TGTGCCAGCAGTTTATTCGCAGGCGATCTCAATCAGCCCCAGCATTTT. As protein: CASSLFAGDLNQPQHF.

The DNA of the CDR3 is TGTGCCAGCAGTGTTCCCAAGGGTGGCGGGGAGACCCAGTACTTC. It yields the protein CASSVPKGGGETQYF. The chain couples TRBV25-1 to TRBJ2-5; tentative D call: TRBD2 (5 bases). Per germline, CDR1 MGHDK and CDR2 SYGVNS. V lost 4 bases and J 5 bases, leaving 17 bases between the germline ends. The CDR3 runs to 15 residues. The whole variable domain, remainder taken from reference TRBV25-1 and TRBJ2-5, is EADIYQTPRYLVIGTGKKITLECSQTMGHDKMYWYQQDPGMELHLIHYSYGVNSTEKGDLSSESTVSRIRTEHFPLTLESARPSHTSQYLCASSVPKGGGETQYFGPGTRLLVL.

V is TRBV6-5 and J is TRBJ2-5; tentatively, D is TRBD1 (5 bases). Trimming took 2 bases from V and 7 from J, leaving 11 bases between them. The V gene's germline CDR1 is MNHEY and CDR2 SVGAGI. The length of the CDR3 is 13 residues. This CDR3 reads CASSYGVQGTQYF. In DNA form, the CDR3 reads TGTGCCAGCAGTTACGGCGTCCAGGGGACCCAGTACTTC.

This clonotype was found a few times. The chain links TRBV12-3 or TRBV12-4 to TRBJ2-7; TRBD1 agrees at 11 bases. CDR3 size: 14 residues. The trim removed 4 bases at V and 5 bases at J, leaving 4 bases unmatched. CDR3 in amino acids: CASSSGQGVHEQYF. The CDR3 nucleotides read TGTGCCAGCAGTTCGGGACAGGGGGTCCACGAGCAGTACTTC.

This clonotype was counted between two and nine times. The chain links TRBV5-1 to TRBJ1-2, with unresolved D. V lost 0 bases and J lost 4, with 10 bases in between. Germline CDR1 SGHRS, CDR2 YFSETQ. This CDR3 is built from 14 residues. In nucleotides, the CDR3 is TGCGCCAGCAGCTTGGGTGGGAGCAGCTATGGCTACACCTTC. Translation: CASSLGGSSYGYTF.

This clonotype was counted between two and nine times. The chain combines TRBV28 with TRBJ2-1; the match to TRBD1 covers 10 bases. J was trimmed by 5 bases and V by 6 bases; bases with no gene match: 10. Looked up from germline, CDR1 is MDHEN and CDR2 is SYDVKM. This CDR3 region has 16 residues. The CDR3 nucleotides read TGTGCCAGCAGACACCTCCGGGACAGGGGAGACAATGAGCAGTTCTTC. Its translation is CASRHLRDRGDNEQFF. The whole variable domain, remainder taken from reference TRBV28 and TRBJ2-1, is DVKVTQSSRYLVKRTGEKVFLECVQDMDHENMFWYRQDPGLGLRLIYFSYDVKMKEKGDIPEGYSVSREKKERFSLILESASTNQTSMYLCASRHLRDRGDNEQFFGPGTRLTVL.

This clonotype has only a few counts. The chain joins TRBV7-2 to TRBJ2-5, with 8 bases that match TRBD1. Germline V gene data show CDR1 as SGHTA and CDR2 as FQGNSA. This CDR3 region has 13 residues. The junction had 0 bases not matched to a gene; V was cut back by 1 base and J by 5 bases. CDR3 region: CASSLGDRETQYF. CDR3 DNA sequence: TGTGCCAGCAGCTTAGGGGACAGGGAGACCCAGTACTTC. Based on the CDR3 plus reference TRBV7-2 and TRBJ2-5, the full variable domain is GAGVSQSPSNKVTEKGKDVELRCDPISGHTALYWYRQSLGQGLEFLIYFQGNSAPDKSGLPSDRFSAERTGGSVSTLTIQRTQQEDSAVYLCASSLGDRETQYFGPGTRLLVL.

This clonotype was seen more than once but under ten times. The genes are TRBV12-3 or TRBV12-4 and TRBJ2-7; 9 positions agree with TRBD1. The CDR3 has 13 amino acids. V shed 6 bases and J 7 bases; nucleotides not matched to a gene: 7. As DNA, the CDR3 is TGTGCCAGCAGATTTACCGGGACAGGGGAGCAGTACTTC. It yields the protein CASRFTGTGEQYF.

This clonotype was seen only a few times. The rearrangement uses TRBV20-1 and TRBJ2-1, with a tentative D call TRBD2 (5 bases). The CDR3 has 14 residues. Germline loops: CDR1 DFQATT, CDR2 SNEGSKA (reference sequence). The V end lost 1 base, the J end lost 10 bases, and 17 bases lay between the germline ends. The CDR3 DNA is TGCAGTGCTAGAGGTTGGCAGGTCTCGGGAGAGCAGTTCTTC. Its protein product is CSARGWQVSGEQFF.

This clonotype turned up a few times. The rearrangement uses TRBV19 and TRBJ2-5; 7 nucleotides agree with TRBD1. The DNA end is a closer match to TRBJ2-7, so the J assignment may be wrong. The CDR3 length is 14 residues. The germline gives CDR1 LNHDA, CDR2 SQIVND (reference sequence). The CDR3, as DNA: TGTGCCAGTAGCGAGACCCGGGACAGCTACGAGCAGTACTTC. It codes for CASSETRDSYEQYF.

The chain recombines TRBV30 with TRBJ2-1, with D possibly matching TRBD2 (6 bases). Germline loops: CDR1 GTSNPN, CDR2 SVGIG (reference sequence). Trimming shortened V by 2 bases and J by 0 bases, and 11 bases separated the two germline ends. The CDR3 covers 15 residues. The CDR3 DNA sequence: TGTGCCTGGAGTCGTCTAGCGAGCTCCTACAATGAGCAGTTCTTC. The encoded protein is CAWSRLASSYNEQFF.

This clonotype appeared a few times. The chain joins TRBV9 to TRBJ1-1; no reliable D call. The germline V gene encodes CDR1 SGDLS and CDR2 YYNGEE. V dropped 4 bases and J dropped 0 bases, with 10 bases sitting between them. CDR3 length equals 14 residues. CDR3 DNA: TGTGCCAGCAGCCCCCGACGAGTGAACACTGAAGCTTTCTTT. Protein product: CASSPRRVNTEAFF.

This chain's CDR3 is CASSIRRDSENQPQHF. CDR3 DNA: TGTGCCAGTAGTATAAGGCGGGACAGCGAGAATCAGCCCCAGCATTTT. The chain is built from TRBV19 and TRBJ1-5, with TRBD1 matching 7 bases. After removal of 2 bases from V and 4 bases from J, the junction contained 8 bases not matched to a gene. The CDR3 has 16 amino acids. The V gene's germline CDR1 is LNHDA and CDR2 SQIVND (reference sequence).

The chain has TRBV24-1 and TRBJ1-1, with 8 bases fitting TRBD1. CDR1 is KGHDR and CDR2 is SFDVKD in the germline V gene. The CDR3 contains 16 residues. V lost 3 bases and J lost 4; bases outside the gene matches: 9. As DNA, the CDR3 is TGTGCCACCAGTGATGGGGGGCAGGGGGCCGGCACTGAAGCTTTCTTT. It codes for CATSDGGQGAGTEAFF.

The chain joins TRBV15 to TRBJ2-5, with D maybe TRBD1 (5 bases). Per the germline V gene, CDR1 is LNHNV and CDR2 is YYDKDF (reference sequence). The length of the CDR3 is 16 residues. Trimming took 10 bases from V and 7 from J, leaving 28 bases between them. In DNA, the CDR3 is TGTGCCATCTCAGGTTTGGGTACAGGAAAGGAAGGGACCCAGTACTTC. Translated, it gives CAISGLGTGKEGTQYF.

The rearrangement links TRBV7-2 to TRBJ2-7; 7 positions match TRBD2. TRBJ2-5 matches the DNA end more closely, so the J call is doubtful. The V gene's germline CDR1 is SGHTA and CDR2 FQGNSA. This CDR3 spans 12 amino acids. CDR3 protein: CASSREVETQYF. The CDR3 DNA follows: TGTGCCAGCAGCCGGGAGGTAGAGACCCAGTACTTC.

There are a few counts of this clonotype. The chain has TRBV28 and TRBJ1-5, with D possibly matching TRBD1 (5 bases). Germline values: CDR1 MDHEN, CDR2 SYDVKM. This CDR3 is built from 15 residues. Trimming pared 10 bases from V and 2 bases from J, leaving 18 bases between. CDR3 DNA sequence: TGTGCCACCCTTGGGGGGGAATGGCGCAATCAGCCCCAGCATTTT. As protein: CATLGGEWRNQPQHF.